This T cell receptor beta chain was captured in a study of beta chain features in type 1 diabetes. Regarding the study as a whole: Whether HLA type influences TCRB rearrangement remained unresolved here. A greater similarity of naive, central memory and Treg TCRB repertoires was seen among patients than among healthy donors. Moderate yet significant TCRB CDR3 shortening was seen in Type 1 diabetes patients in all four CD4+ subsets.

The CDR3 is 15 residues long. Germline-derived CDR1 and CDR2 are SGHRS and YFSETQ. With 3 bases removed from V and 9 bases from J, the gap between germline ends came to 19 bases. The study reverse transcribed the entire isolated RNA, so it sequenced expressed TCRB transcripts. Some clones are missing from TCRdb's copy, which holds only in-frame ones; the method was immunoSEQ multiplex PCR. The sample contains some 290,000 clones, 24% of which appear only once. This clone was seen more than once but under ten times. Its antigen is as yet unknown. The source of this sequence is a woman in her 30s with type 1 diabetes. The chain carries TRBV5-1 and TRBJ2-1; a possible D gene is TRBD2 (6 bases). Specimen: naive CD4+ T cells from blood. The CDR3 DNA follows: TGCGCCAGCAGCTGGGGGGTACCCGCCTCGTTTGAGCAGTTCTTC. This gives the protein CASSWGVPASFEQFF.